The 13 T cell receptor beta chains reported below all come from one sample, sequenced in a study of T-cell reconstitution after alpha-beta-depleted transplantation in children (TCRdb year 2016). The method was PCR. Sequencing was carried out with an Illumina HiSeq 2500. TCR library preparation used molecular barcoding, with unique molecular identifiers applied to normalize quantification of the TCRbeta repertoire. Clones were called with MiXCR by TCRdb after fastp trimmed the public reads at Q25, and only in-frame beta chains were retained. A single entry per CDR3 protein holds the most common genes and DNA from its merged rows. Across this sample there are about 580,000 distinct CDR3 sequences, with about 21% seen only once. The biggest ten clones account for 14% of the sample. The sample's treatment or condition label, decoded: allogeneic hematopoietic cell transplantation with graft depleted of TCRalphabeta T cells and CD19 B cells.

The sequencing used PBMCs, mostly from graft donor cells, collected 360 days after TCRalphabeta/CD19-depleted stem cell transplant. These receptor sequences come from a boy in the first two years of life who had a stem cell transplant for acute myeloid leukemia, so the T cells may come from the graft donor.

Here the CDR3 DNA reads TGTGCCAGCAGTTCCGGGACTAGCCCTTTTGAGCAGTACGTC. This encodes CASSSGTSPFEQYV. This rearrangement joins TRBV28 to TRBJ2-7; 9 positions match TRBD2. The V gene's germline CDR1 is MDHEN and CDR2 SYDVKM. V shed 4 bases, J shed 7 bases, and the junction held 8 bases outside the gene matches. The CDR3 contains 14 residues.

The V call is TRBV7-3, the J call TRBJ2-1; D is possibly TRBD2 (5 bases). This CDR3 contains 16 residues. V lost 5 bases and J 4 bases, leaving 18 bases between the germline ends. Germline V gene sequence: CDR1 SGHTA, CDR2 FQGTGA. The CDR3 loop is CASSGGGTRSYNEQFF. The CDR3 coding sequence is TGTGCCAGCAGCGGTGGAGGTACCCGGTCATACAATGAGCAGTTCTTC.

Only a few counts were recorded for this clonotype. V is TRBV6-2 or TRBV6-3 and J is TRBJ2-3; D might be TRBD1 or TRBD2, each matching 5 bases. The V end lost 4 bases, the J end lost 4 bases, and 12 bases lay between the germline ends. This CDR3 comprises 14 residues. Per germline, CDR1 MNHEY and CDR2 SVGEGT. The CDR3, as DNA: TGTGCCAGCAGTTTCAGGGACGCGGCAGATACGCAGTATTTT. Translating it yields CASSFRDAADTQYF.

The CDR3 coding sequence is TGTGCCACCAGCAGCTGGGGGACAGGAGCCTACGAGCAGTACTTC. Translating gives CATSSWGTGAYEQYF. This sequence joins TRBV15 and TRBJ2-7; 8 bases are a match to TRBD1. Losses at the gene ends were 3 bases for V and 2 bases for J; bases not matched to a gene: 6. This CDR3 is 15 amino acids long. The germline gives CDR1 LNHNV, CDR2 YYDKDF (reference sequence). Together with reference TRBV15 and TRBJ2-7, the CDR3 gives the full variable domain: DAMVIQNPRYQVTQFGKPVTLSCSQTLNHNVMYWYQQKSSQAPKLLFHYYDKDFNNEADTPDNFQSRRPNTSFCFLDIRSPGLGDTAMYLCATSSWGTGAYEQYFGPGTRLTVT.

CDR3 sequence: CSALLSGRSYEQYF. CDR3 DNA: TGCAGTGCCCTGCTCAGTGGGAGGTCCTACGAGCAGTACTTC. The chain recombines TRBV20-1 with TRBJ2-7; tentatively, D is TRBD2 (6 bases). This CDR3 comprises 14 residues. Trimming pared 6 bases from V and 1 base from J, leaving 16 bases between. Germline lookup yields CDR1 DFQATT and CDR2 SNEGSKA (reference sequence).

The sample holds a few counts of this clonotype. The CDR3 loop reads CASSRARTDTQYF. For the CDR3, the DNA is TGTGCCAGCAGTCGAGCCCGGACAGATACGCAGTATTTT. The chain uses TRBV6-1 and TRBJ2-3, with D hard to call. Looked up from germline, CDR1 is MNHNS and CDR2 is SASEGT. The CDR3 is made up of 13 amino acids. The V end lost 5 bases, the J end lost 3 bases, and 9 bases lay between the germline ends.

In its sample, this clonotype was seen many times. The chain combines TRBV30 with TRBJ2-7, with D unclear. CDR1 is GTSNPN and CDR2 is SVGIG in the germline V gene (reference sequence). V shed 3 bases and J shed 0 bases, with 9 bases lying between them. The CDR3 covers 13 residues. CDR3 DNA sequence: TGTGCCTGGAGGTTGGATAGCTCCTACGAGCAGTACTTC. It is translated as CAWRLDSSYEQYF.

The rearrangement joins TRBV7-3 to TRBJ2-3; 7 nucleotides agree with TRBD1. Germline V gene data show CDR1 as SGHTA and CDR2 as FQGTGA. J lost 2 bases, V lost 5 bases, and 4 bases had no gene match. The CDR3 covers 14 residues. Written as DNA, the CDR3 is TGTGCCAGCAGCCAAACAGGGGCCACAGATACGCAGTATTTT. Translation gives CASSQTGATDTQYF.

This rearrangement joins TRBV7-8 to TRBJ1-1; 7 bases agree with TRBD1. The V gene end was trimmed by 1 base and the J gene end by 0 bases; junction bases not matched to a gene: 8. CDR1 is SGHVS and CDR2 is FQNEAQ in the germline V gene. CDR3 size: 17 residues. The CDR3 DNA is TGTGCCAGCAGCTTAGGGGTTACAGGGGTAATGAACACTGAAGCTTTCTTT. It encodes CASSLGVTGVMNTEAFF. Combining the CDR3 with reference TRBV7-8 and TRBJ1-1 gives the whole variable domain GAGVSQSPRYKVAKRGQDVALRCDPISGHVSLFWYQQALGQGPEFLTYFQNEAQLDKSGLPSDRFFAERPEGSVSTLKIQRTQQEDSAVYLCASSLGVTGVMNTEAFFGQGTRLTVV.

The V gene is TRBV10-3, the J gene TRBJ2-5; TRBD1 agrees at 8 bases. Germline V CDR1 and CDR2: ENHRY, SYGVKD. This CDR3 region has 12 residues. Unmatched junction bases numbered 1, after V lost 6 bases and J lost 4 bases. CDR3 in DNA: TGTGCCATCAGGGGACAGGCAGAGACCCAGTACTTC. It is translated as CAIRGQAETQYF.

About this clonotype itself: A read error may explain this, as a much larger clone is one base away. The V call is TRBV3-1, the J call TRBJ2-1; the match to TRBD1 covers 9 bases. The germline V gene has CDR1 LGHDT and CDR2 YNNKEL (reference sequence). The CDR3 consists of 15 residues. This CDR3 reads CACSNPGQGTSEQFF. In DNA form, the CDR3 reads TGTGCCTGCAGCAACCCGGGACAGGGCACATCTGAGCAGTTCTTC.

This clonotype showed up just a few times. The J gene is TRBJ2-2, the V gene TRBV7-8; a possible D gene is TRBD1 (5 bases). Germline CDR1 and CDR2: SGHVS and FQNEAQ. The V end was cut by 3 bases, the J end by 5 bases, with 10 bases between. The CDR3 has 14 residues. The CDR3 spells CASSFDRATGELFF. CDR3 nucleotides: TGTGCCAGCAGCTTCGACAGAGCAACCGGGGAGCTGTTTTTT. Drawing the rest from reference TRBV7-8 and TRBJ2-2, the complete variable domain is GAGVSQSPRYKVAKRGQDVALRCDPISGHVSLFWYQQALGQGPEFLTYFQNEAQLDKSGLPSDRFFAERPEGSVSTLKIQRTQQEDSAVYLCASSFDRATGELFFGEGSRLTVL.

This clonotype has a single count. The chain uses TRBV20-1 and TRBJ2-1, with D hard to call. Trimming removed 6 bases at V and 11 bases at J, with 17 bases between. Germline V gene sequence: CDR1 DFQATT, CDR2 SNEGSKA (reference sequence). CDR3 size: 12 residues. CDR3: CSAPLSEPQQFF. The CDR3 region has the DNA TGCAGTGCCCCCCTGAGTGAGCCTCAGCAGTTCTTC.